This T cell receptor (beta chain) was recorded in a study of blood T cell repertoires in COVID-19. V lost 6 bases and J lost 4; bases outside the gene matches: 8. This CDR3 is 13 amino acids long. Per the germline V gene, CDR1 is SQVTM and CDR2 is ANQGSEA. Measured with immunoSEQ multiplex PCR; TCRdb has only the in-frame clones, and not every one. The data show about 220,000 clones, roughly 75% seen once. The sequence was obtained from a woman in her 70s with acute or convalescent COVID-19. Sequencing used peripheral blood. This rearrangement joins TRBV29-1 to TRBJ1-2; TRBD1 agrees at 7 bases. The CDR3 loop is CSVTQGEAYGYTF. CDR3 coding DNA: TGCAGCGTCACTCAGGGGGAGGCCTATGGCTACACCTTC.